This T cell receptor (beta chain) was obtained from a study of blood T cell repertoires in COVID-19. Germline V gene lookup returns CDR1 SGHVS and CDR2 FQNEAQ. J lost 5 bases, V lost 4 bases, and 12 bases had no gene match. The CDR3 is 16 amino acids. The repertoire was sequenced with immunoSEQ multiplex PCR; TCRdb's copy has only in-frame clones and lacks some. The repertoire includes 71,000 or so clones, more than 65% of them detected once, and 11% sits in the top ten. Sequenced sample: peripheral blood. V and J are TRBV7-8 and TRBJ2-3, with TRBD2 identical over 7 bases. This sequence was found in a man in his fifties or sixties with acute or convalescent COVID-19. The chain's CDR3 is CASSYSGDYLVDTQYF. CDR3 nucleotides: TGTGCCAGCAGCTACAGTGGGGACTACCTCGTAGATACGCAGTATTTT. Full variable domain (rest looked up from reference TRBV7-8 and TRBJ2-3): GAGVSQSPRYKVAKRGQDVALRCDPISGHVSLFWYQQALGQGPEFLTYFQNEAQLDKSGLPSDRFFAERPEGSVSTLKIQRTQQEDSAVYLCASSYSGDYLVDTQYFGPGTRLTVL.